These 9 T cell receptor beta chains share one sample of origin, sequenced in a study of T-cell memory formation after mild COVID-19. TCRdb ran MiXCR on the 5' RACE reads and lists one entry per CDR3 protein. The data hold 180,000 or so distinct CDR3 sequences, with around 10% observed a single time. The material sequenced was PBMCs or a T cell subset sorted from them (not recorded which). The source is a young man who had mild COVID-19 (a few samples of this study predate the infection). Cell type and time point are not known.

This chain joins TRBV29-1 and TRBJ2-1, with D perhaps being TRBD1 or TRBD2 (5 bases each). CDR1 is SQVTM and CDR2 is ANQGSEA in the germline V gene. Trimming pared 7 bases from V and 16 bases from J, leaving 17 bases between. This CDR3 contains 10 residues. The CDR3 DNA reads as TGCAGCGCTCTCTGGGACCTAAAATTCTTC. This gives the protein CSALWDLKFF.

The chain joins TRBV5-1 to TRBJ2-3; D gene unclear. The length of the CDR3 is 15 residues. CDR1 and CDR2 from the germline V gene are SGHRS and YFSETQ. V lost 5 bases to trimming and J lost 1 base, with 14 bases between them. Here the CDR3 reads CASRQPSGGTDTQYF. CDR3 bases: TGCGCCAGCAGGCAGCCAAGTGGTGGCACAGATACGCAGTATTTT. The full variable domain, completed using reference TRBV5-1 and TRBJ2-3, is KAGVTQTPRYLIKTRGQQVTLSCSPISGHRSVSWYQQTPGQGLQFLFEYFSETQRNKGNFPGRFSGRQFSNSRSEMNVSTLELGDSALYLCASRQPSGGTDTQYFGPGTRLTVL.

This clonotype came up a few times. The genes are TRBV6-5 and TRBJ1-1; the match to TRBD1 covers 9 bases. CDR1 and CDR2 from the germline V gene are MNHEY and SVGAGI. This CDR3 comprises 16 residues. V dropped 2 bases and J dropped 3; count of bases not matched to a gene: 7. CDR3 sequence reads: CASSYLPGQGDTEAFF. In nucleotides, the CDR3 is TGTGCCAGCAGTTACCTCCCGGGACAGGGAGACACTGAAGCTTTCTTT.

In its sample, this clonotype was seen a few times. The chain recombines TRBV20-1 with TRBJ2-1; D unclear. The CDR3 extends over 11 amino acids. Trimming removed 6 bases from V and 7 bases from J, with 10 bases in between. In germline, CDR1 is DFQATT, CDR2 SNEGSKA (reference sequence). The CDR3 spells CSAEPVNEQFF. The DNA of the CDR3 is TGCAGTGCCGAACCTGTGAATGAGCAGTTCTTC.

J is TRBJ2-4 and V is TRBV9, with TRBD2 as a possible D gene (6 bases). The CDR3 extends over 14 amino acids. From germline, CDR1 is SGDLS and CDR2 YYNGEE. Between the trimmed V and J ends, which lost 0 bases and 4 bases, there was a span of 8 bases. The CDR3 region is CASSVDAGKNIQYF. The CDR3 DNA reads TGTGCCAGCAGCGTAGATGCGGGGAAAAACATTCAGTACTTC.

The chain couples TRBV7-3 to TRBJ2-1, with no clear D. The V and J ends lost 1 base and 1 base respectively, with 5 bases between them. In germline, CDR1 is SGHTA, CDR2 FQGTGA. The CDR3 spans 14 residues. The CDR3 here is CASSLIGSYNEQFF. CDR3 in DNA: TGTGCCAGCAGCTTAATAGGGTCCTACAATGAGCAGTTCTTC.

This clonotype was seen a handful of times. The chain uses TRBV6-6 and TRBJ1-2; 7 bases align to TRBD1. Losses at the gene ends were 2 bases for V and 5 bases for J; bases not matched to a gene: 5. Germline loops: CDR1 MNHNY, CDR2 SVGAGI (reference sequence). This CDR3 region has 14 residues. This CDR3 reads CASSYLGQAYGYTF. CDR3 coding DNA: TGTGCCAGCAGTTACCTTGGACAGGCTTATGGCTACACCTTC.

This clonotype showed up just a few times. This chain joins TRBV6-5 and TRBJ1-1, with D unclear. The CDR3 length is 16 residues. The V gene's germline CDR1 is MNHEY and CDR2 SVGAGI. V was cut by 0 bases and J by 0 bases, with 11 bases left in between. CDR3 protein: CASSYSNVVLNTEAFF. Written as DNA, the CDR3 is TGTGCCAGCAGTTACTCGAATGTGGTTCTGAACACTGAAGCTTTCTTT.

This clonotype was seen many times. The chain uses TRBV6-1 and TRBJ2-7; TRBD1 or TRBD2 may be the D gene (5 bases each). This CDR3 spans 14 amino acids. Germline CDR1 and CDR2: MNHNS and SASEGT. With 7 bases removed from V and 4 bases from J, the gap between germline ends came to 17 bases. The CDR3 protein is CASTGMDKSYEQYF. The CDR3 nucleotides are TGTGCCAGCACCGGGATGGACAAGAGTTACGAGCAGTACTTC.